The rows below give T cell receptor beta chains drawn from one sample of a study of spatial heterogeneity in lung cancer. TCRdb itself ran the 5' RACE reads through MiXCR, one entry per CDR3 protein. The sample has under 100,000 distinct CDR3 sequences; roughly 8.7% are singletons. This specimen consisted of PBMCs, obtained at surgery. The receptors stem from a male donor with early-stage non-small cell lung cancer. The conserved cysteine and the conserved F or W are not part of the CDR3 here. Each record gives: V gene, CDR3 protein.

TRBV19,ASSILVNQPQH
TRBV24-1,ATSDSRQGPYEQY
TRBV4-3,ASSQEGFTGELF
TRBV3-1,ASTQNTRNGYT
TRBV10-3,ASYGGYTEAF
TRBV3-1,ASSSTGTGGLFGYT
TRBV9,ASIDRDRVLH
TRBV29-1,SVENRNYGYT
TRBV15,ATSRPAGGQGDTQY
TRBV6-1,ASSIAGTSSYEQY
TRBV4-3,ASSQDRVSEEQY
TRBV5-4,ASSLYVRESTDTQY
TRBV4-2,ASSPRTGGNNRVRNEQF
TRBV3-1,ASSQGRNSGNTIY
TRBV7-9,ASSLAQVETQY
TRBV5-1,ASSFDYQETQY
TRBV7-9,ASSLFAGENYGYT
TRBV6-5,ASSYGGASYNEQF
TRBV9,ASSVAGAGEQY
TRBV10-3,AISESAQGGETQY
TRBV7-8,ASSLDSGGDTQY
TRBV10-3,AISGSSDTQY
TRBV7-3,ASSSSGGTDTQY
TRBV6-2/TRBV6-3,ASSPSPGHHSSGANVLT
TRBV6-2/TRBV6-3,ASTSTGGTQY
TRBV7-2,ASSRRTPQAETQY
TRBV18,ASSPPSTDTIY